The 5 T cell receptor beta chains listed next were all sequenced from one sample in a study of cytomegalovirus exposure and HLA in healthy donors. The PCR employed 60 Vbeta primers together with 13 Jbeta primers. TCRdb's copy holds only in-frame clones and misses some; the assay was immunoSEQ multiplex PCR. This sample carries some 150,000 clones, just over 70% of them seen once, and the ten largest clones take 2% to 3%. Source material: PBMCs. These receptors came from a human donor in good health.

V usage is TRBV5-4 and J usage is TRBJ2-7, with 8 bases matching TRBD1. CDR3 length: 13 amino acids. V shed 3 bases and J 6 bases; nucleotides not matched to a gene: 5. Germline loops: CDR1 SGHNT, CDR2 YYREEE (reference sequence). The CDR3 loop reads CASSSGTGTEQYF. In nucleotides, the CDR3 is TGTGCCAGCAGCTCCGGGACAGGTACCGAGCAGTACTTC.

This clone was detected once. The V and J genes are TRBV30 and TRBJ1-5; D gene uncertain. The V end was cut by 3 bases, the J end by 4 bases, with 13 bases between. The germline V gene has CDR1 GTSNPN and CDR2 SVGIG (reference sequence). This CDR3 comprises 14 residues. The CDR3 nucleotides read TGTGCCTGGAGGGCAGGTCCACCAAATCAGCCCCAGCATTTT. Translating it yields CAWRAGPPNQPQHF. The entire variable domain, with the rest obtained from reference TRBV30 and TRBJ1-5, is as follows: SQTIHQWPATLVQPVGSPLSLECTVEGTSNPNLYWYRQAAGRGLQLLFYSVGIGQISSEVPQNLSASRPQDRQFILSSKKLLLSDSGFYLCAWRAGPPNQPQHFGDGTRLSIL.

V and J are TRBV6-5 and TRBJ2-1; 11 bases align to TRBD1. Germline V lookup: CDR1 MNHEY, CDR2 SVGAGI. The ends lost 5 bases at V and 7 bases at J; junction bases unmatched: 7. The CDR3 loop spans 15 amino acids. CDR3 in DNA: TGTGCCAGCAGTCCCGGGACAGGGGGGGGTAATGAGCAGTTCTTC. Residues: CASSPGTGGGNEQFF.

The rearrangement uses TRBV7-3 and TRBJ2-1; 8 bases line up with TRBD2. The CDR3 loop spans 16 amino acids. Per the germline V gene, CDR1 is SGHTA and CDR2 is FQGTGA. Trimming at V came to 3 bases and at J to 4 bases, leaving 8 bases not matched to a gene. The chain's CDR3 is CASSLHGRGVYNEQFF. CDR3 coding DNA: TGTGCCAGCAGCTTGCACGGGCGGGGGGTTTACAATGAGCAGTTCTTC.

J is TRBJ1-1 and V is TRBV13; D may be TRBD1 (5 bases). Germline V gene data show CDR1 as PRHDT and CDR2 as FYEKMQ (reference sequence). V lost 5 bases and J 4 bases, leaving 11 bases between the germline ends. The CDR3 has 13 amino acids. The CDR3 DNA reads TGTGCCAGCAGCCTTTATCAGGGCACTGAAGCTTTCTTT. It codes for CASSLYQGTEAFF. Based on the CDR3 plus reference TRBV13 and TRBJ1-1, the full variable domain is AAGVIQSPRHLIKEKRETATLKCYPIPRHDTVYWYQQGPGQDPQFLISFYEKMQSDKGSIPDRFSAQQFSDYHSELNMSSLELGDSALYFCASSLYQGTEAFFGQGTRLTVV.